This is a list of T cell receptor beta chains from one sample in a study of shared clonotypes between healthy human individuals. Assay: immunoSEQ multiplex PCR; the TCRdb copy retains only in-frame clones and omits some. The sample yields fewer than 1 million clones, around 96% seen once. Sequenced material: naive CD8+ T cells sorted from blood. These receptors were obtained from a man aged 25 to 40 in good health. CDR3s include the opening cysteine and the closing phenylalanine or tryptophan. Fields, in order: V gene, CDR3 protein.

>TRBV2
CASSGASYEQYF
>TRBV7-9
CASSQRQSYEQYF
>TRBV27
CASSTAGSADTQYF
>TRBV9
CASSVKGGREQYF
>TRBV27
CASSLAFPLTVYNEQFF
>TRBV11-2
CASSFSAVGTEAFF
>TRBV7-8
CASSYARGSHGYTF
>TRBV9
CASSGSEQYF
>TRBV28
CASSLRPGQGFYEQYF
>TRBV6-6
CASRPAPLSSYEQYF
>TRBV9
CASRGLLTGELFF
>TRBV13
CASSSSVYEQYF
>TRBV5-4
CASSLEGAALGSYNEQFF
>TRBV6-6
CASSYGENEQYF
>TRBV7-9
CASSRGGSQETQYF
>TRBV4-3
CASSSGTNSYEQYF
>TRBV30
CAWSMNSLRGETQYF
>TRBV7-8
CASSLEIDTGELFF
>TRBV29-1
CSVETVPGQTKKANYGYTF
>TRBV2
CASSDPPSGHNEQFF
>TRBV27
CASSLRQAYEQYF
>TRBV6-6
CASSAHEQFF
>TRBV6-5
CASSSPPNYNEQFF
>TRBV29-1
CSVDDRVSGANVLTF
>TRBV28
CASAGTSSLQETQYF
>TRBV30
CAWNPTGGEQYF
>TRBV7-6
CASSLRVGGGTGELFF
>TRBV25-1
CASSASLSGSSYNEQFF
>TRBV4-1
CASSQVLSGANVLTF
>TRBV7-9
CASSRGGADTQYF
>TRBV14
CASSQSRETVWGTDTQYF
>TRBV27
CASSFGTGTIEQYF
>TRBV13
CASSLGGRVYEQYF